This T cell receptor (beta chain) is from a study of cytomegalovirus exposure and HLA in healthy donors. Primers included in the PCR were 60 Vbeta and 13 Jbeta primers. Assay: immunoSEQ multiplex PCR; the TCRdb copy retains only in-frame clones and omits some. The sample carries about 190,000 clones, about 77% recorded once. The donors, nominally healthy at sampling, likely had unrecorded immune exposures. Trimming shortened V by 0 bases and J by 0 bases, and 8 bases separated the two germline ends. This CDR3 has 15 residues. Per the germline V gene, CDR1 is SGHNT and CDR2 is YYREEE (reference sequence).

Sequencing was done on a sample of PBMCs. This clonotype originated in a man aged 30 to 45 in good health and CMV-seropositive. J is TRBJ2-3 and V is TRBV5-4; D uncertain. The CDR3 DNA follows: TGTGCCAGCAGCTTGGACTACGGTAGCACAGATACGCAGTATTTT. This gives the protein CASSLDYGSTDTQYF.